These 18 T cell receptor beta chains originate from one sample sequenced in a study of technical replicates of blood from a handful of donors. Clones were sequenced by immunoSEQ multiplex PCR, and TCRdb holds only the in-frame ones, with some missing. Altogether some 81,000 clones are present, 90% to 95% being singletons, with the ten largest covering around 0.26%. Sequenced: T cells isolated from PBMCs. These receptor sequences come from a human donor in good health.

The CDR3 region is CASSNYRGSNEKLFF. The CDR3 DNA follows: TGTGCCAGCAGTAACTACAGGGGTTCTAATGAAAAACTGTTTTTT. This chain joins TRBV28 and TRBJ1-4, with 7 nucleotides matching TRBD1. Looked up from germline, CDR1 is MDHEN and CDR2 is SYDVKM. V gave up 5 bases and J gave up 3 bases; unmatched junction bases: 6. The CDR3 covers 15 residues.

This clone was observed a single time. Here the CDR3 DNA reads TGTGCCAGCAGTTTCATATTCCCCGTACTAGCGGGAGGCCCGAGCTCCTACGAGCAGTACTTC. Protein: CASSFIFPVLAGGPSSYEQYF. The chain uses TRBV28 and TRBJ2-7; TRBD2 matches at 12 bases. The V gene end was trimmed by 3 bases and the J gene end by 0 bases; junction bases not matched to a gene: 18. Looked up from germline, CDR1 is MDHEN and CDR2 is SYDVKM. The CDR3 sequence is 21 residues long.

This clone showed up just once. V gene TRBV5-1 combines with J gene TRBJ1-1; 7 bases are a match to TRBD1. CDR3 length: 17 residues. The germline V gene has CDR1 SGHRS and CDR2 YFSETQ. Trimming took 2 bases from V and 9 from J; bases not matched to a gene: 19. In DNA form, the CDR3 reads TGCGCCAGCAGCTTAGGACAGGTCTTTAACAATAGGAGAAAAGCTTTCTTT. This codes for CASSLGQVFNNRRKAFF. The full variable domain, with the rest looked up from reference TRBV5-1 and TRBJ1-1, is KAGVTQTPRYLIKTRGQQVTLSCSPISGHRSVSWYQQTPGQGLQFLFEYFSETQRNKGNFPGRFSGRQFSNSRSEMNVSTLELGDSALYLCASSLGQVFNNRRKAFFGQGTRLTVV.

V is TRBV7-8 and J is TRBJ2-7, with TRBD2 matching 14 bases. The length of the CDR3 is 17 residues. J lost 3 bases, V lost 4 bases, and 8 bases had no gene match. Germline V gene lookup returns CDR1 SGHVS and CDR2 FQNEAQ. The CDR3, as DNA: TGTGCCAGCAGCTCAGGTAGGACTAGCGGGAGGAACTACGAGCAGTACTTC. The encoded protein is CASSSGRTSGRNYEQYF.

The chain is built from TRBV6-1 and TRBJ2-7; TRBD2 aligns across 10 bases. CDR1 is MNHNS and CDR2 is SASEGT in the germline V gene. The CDR3 has 15 residues. The V gene end was trimmed by 7 bases and the J gene end by 5 bases; junction bases not matched to a gene: 11. The CDR3 is CASITASGSPNEQYF. Written as DNA, the CDR3 is TGTGCCAGCATCACGGCTAGCGGGAGTCCCAACGAGCAGTACTTC.

The chain has TRBV30 and TRBJ1-2; D is unclear. Germline CDR1 and CDR2: GTSNPN and SVGIG (reference sequence). The V gene lost 0 bases and the J gene lost 8 bases, with 7 bases spanning the gap. The CDR3 has 11 residues. In nucleotides, the CDR3 is TGTGCCTGGAGTGTCGGTGTCGGCTACACCTTC. Amino acids: CAWSVGVGYTF.

The genes are TRBV19 and TRBJ2-7, with D perhaps matching TRBD2 (6 bases). Germline V CDR1 and CDR2: LNHDA, SQIVND (reference sequence). The CDR3 has 13 amino acids. V lost 6 bases and J 6 bases, leaving 15 bases between the germline ends. The CDR3 region is CASSSGVSSEQYF. The CDR3 bases are TGTGCCAGTAGCTCGGGGGTCTCGTCCGAGCAGTACTTC.

The rearrangement joins TRBV5-4 to TRBJ2-7; TRBD1 aligns across 9 bases. CDR1 and CDR2 from the germline V gene are SGHNT and YYREEE (reference sequence). V was pared by 3 bases and J by 5 bases, with 3 bases of the junction left unmatched. The CDR3 consists of 13 residues. The CDR3 spells CASSSGTGNEQYF. The CDR3 bases are TGTGCCAGCAGCTCCGGGACAGGGAACGAGCAGTACTTC.

This chain joins TRBV13 and TRBJ2-2; D not certain. The CDR3 consists of 12 residues. The V gene's germline CDR1 is PRHDT and CDR2 FYEKMQ (reference sequence). The germline V and J ends were trimmed by 5 bases and 1 base, with 2 bases remaining between them. As DNA, the CDR3 is TGTGCCAGCAGCCTGAACACCGGGGAGCTGTTTTTT. Protein product: CASSLNTGELFF. The whole variable domain, filled in from reference TRBV13 and TRBJ2-2, reads AAGVIQSPRHLIKEKRETATLKCYPIPRHDTVYWYQQGPGQDPQFLISFYEKMQSDKGSIPDRFSAQQFSDYHSELNMSSLELGDSALYFCASSLNTGELFFGEGSRLTVL.

The CDR3 loop reads CASSLAFRALFQETQYF. The DNA of the CDR3 is TGTGCCAGCAGCTTGGCCTTCAGGGCTCTCTTCCAAGAGACCCAGTACTTC. The V call is TRBV5-5, the J call TRBJ2-5; D perhaps matches TRBD1 (5 bases). The germline V gene has CDR1 SGHKS and CDR2 YYEKEE (reference sequence). V was clipped by 0 bases and J by 1 base, with 16 bases between them. This CDR3 is built from 17 residues. Together with reference TRBV5-5 and TRBJ2-5, the CDR3 gives the full variable domain: DAGVTQSPTHLIKTRGQQVTLRCSPISGHKSVSWYQQVLGQGPQFIFQYYEKEERGRGNFPDRFSARQFPNYSSELNVNALLLGDSALYLCASSLAFRALFQETQYFGPGTRLLVL.

This clone was counted once. V is TRBV7-9 and J is TRBJ2-7, with TRBD1 identical over 7 bases. V gave up 5 bases and J gave up 1 base; unmatched junction bases: 14. The CDR3 is made up of 17 amino acids. CDR1 is SEHNR and CDR2 is FQNEAQ in the germline V gene (reference sequence). The CDR3 DNA is TGTGCCAGCAGCCAGAGTTGGGGCAGGGGGTTTTCCTACGAGCAGTACTTC. As protein: CASSQSWGRGFSYEQYF.

This chain uses TRBV2 with TRBJ1-2, with 9 bases fitting TRBD1. V was pared by 8 bases and J by 7 bases, with 11 bases of the junction left unmatched. This CDR3 spans 14 amino acids. Per germline, CDR1 SNHLY and CDR2 FYNNEI. The CDR3 region has the DNA TGTGCCAGCGGCCGGGACAGGGATACGAGTGGCTACACCTTC. This gives the protein CASGRDRDTSGYTF.

This chain joins TRBV7-3 and TRBJ1-1; TRBD1 matches 8 bases. After removal of 5 bases from V and 0 bases from J, the junction contained 8 bases not matched to a gene. The CDR3 extends over 16 amino acids. The germline V gene has CDR1 SGHTA and CDR2 FQGTGA. DNA of the CDR3: TGTGCCAGCAGCGAACGGGACAGGAGATTGAACACTGAAGCTTTCTTT. This encodes CASSERDRRLNTEAFF.

The V call is TRBV28, the J call TRBJ2-7, with 14 nucleotides matching TRBD2. V shed 4 bases, J shed 7 bases, and the junction held 12 bases outside the gene matches. Per germline, CDR1 MDHEN and CDR2 SYDVKM. This CDR3 has 17 residues. CDR3 amino acids: CASSSGTSGRAWLEQYF. As DNA, the CDR3 is TGTGCCAGCAGTTCCGGGACTAGCGGGAGAGCATGGCTGGAGCAGTACTTC.

This rearrangement joins TRBV6-4 to TRBJ2-3, with TRBD1 matching 12 bases. Trimming took 4 bases from V and 3 from J; bases not matched to a gene: 2. The CDR3 has 15 residues. Germline V CDR1 and CDR2: MRHNA, SNTAGT. The DNA of the CDR3 is TGTGCCAGCAGTGGGGACAGGGGGCGGACAGATACGCAGTATTTT. This translates into CASSGDRGRTDTQYF.

This rearrangement joins TRBV4-1 to TRBJ1-5; D is uncertain. The CDR3 has 16 amino acids. Germline loops: CDR1 MGHRA, CDR2 YSYEKL. The V end was cut by 4 bases, the J end by 2 bases, with 15 bases between. The CDR3: CASSLTFPPRNQPQHF. The CDR3 DNA is TGCGCCAGCAGCCTTACATTCCCTCCTCGCAATCAGCCCCAGCATTTT.

The gene calls are TRBV5-4 and TRBJ2-7; 8 nucleotides line up with TRBD1. From germline, CDR1 is SGHNT and CDR2 YYREEE (reference sequence). The trim removed 4 bases at V and 0 bases at J, leaving 3 bases unmatched. This CDR3 has 14 amino acids. CDR3 residues: CASSPQGDSYEQYF. The CDR3, as DNA: TGTGCCAGCAGCCCACAGGGGGACTCCTACGAGCAGTACTTC.

This clone appeared a single time. The V and J genes are TRBV10-1 and TRBJ1-1; TRBD1 aligns across 7 bases. Germline V gives CDR1 WNHNN, CDR2 SYGVQD (reference sequence). This CDR3 region has 14 residues. The V and J ends lost 2 bases and 7 bases, in that order; junction bases with no gene match: 7. CDR3 coding DNA: TGCGCCAGCAGTGAGAACTACAGGACAGGTGAAGCTTTCTTT. Residues: CASSENYRTGEAFF.